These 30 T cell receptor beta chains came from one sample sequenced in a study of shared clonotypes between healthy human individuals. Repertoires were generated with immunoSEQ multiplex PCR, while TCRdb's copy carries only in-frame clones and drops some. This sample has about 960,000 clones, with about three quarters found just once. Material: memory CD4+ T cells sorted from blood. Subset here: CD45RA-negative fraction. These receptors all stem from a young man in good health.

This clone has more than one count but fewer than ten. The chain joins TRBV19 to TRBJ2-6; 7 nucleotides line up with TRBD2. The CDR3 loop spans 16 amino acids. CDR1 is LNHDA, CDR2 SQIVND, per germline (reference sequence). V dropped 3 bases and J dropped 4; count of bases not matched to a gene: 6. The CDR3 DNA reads TGTGCCAGTAGTATCAGGGCGGGGGTCGGGGCCAACGTCCTGACTTTC. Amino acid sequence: CASSIRAGVGANVLTF.

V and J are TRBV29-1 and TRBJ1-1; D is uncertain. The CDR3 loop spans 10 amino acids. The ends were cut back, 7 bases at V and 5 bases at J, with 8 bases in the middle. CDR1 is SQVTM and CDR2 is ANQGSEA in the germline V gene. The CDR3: CSAVVTEAFF. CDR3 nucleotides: TGCAGCGCAGTTGTAACTGAAGCTTTCTTT.

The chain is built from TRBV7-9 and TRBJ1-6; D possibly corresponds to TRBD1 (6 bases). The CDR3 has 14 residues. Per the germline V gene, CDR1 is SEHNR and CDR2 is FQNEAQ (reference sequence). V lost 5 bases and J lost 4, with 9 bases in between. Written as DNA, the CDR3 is TGTGCCAGCAGCCCTGGACAGTATAATTCACCCCTCCACTTT. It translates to CASSPGQYNSPLHF.

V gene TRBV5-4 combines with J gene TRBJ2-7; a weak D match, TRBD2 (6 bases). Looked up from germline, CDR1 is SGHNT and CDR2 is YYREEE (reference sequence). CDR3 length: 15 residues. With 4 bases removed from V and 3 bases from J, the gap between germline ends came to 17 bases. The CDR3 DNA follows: TGTGCCAGCAGCGGAGGAGGGACTGGGGTCTACGAGCAGTACTTC. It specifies CASSGGGTGVYEQYF.

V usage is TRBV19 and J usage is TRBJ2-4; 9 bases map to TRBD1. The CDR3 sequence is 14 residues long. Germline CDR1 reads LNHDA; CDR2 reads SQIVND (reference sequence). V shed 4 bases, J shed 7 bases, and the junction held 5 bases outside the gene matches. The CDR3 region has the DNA TGTGCCAGTAGTAAAGCGACAGGGGGGAACATTCAGTACTTC. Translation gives CASSKATGGNIQYF.

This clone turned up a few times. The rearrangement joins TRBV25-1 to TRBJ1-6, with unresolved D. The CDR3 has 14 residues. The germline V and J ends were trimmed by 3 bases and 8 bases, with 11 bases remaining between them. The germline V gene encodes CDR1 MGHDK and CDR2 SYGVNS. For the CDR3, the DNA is TGTGCCAGCAGTGATCCGGGAGAAGATTCACCCCTCCACTTT. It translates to CASSDPGEDSPLHF.

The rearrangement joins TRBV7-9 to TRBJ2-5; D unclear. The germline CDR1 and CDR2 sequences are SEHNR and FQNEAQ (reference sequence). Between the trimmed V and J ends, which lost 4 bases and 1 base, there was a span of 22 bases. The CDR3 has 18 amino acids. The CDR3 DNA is TGTGCCAGCAGCTCGAACCTAGGAAAGACATACCGCCAAGAGACCCAGTACTTC. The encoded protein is CASSSNLGKTYRQETQYF.

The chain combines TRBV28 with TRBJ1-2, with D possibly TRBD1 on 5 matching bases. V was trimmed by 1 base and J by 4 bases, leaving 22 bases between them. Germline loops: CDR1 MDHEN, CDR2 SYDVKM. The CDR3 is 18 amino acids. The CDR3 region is CASSLSGGRAQLIYGYTF. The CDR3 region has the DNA TGTGCCAGCAGTTTATCCGGGGGAAGAGCCCAACTCATCTATGGCTACACCTTC.

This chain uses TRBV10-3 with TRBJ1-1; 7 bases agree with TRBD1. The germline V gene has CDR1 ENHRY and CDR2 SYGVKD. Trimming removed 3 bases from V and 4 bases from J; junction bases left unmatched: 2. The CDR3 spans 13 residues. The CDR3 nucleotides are TGTGCCATCAGTGATTGGACAGGCACTGAAGCTTTCTTT. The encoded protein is CAISDWTGTEAFF.

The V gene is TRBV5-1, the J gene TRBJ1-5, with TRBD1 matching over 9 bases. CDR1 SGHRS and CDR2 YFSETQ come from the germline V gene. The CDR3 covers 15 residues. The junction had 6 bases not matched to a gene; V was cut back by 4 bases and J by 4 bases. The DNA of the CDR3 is TGCGCCAGCAGCCATACAGGGGGCCCTAATCAGCCCCAGCATTTT. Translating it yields CASSHTGGPNQPQHF.

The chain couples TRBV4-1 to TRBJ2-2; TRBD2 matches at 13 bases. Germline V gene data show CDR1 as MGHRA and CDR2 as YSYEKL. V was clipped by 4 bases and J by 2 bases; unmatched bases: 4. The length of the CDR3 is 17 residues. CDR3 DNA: TGCGCCAGCAGCCCGGGACTAGCGGGAATAAACACCGGGGAGCTGTTTTTT. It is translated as CASSPGLAGINTGELFF.

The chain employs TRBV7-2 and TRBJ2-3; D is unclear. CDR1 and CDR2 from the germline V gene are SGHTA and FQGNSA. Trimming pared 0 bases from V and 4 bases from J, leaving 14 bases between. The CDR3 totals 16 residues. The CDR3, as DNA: TGTGCCAGCAGCTTAGCGTCTAGTGGAAGGGCAGATACGCAGTATTTT. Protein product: CASSLASSGRADTQYF.

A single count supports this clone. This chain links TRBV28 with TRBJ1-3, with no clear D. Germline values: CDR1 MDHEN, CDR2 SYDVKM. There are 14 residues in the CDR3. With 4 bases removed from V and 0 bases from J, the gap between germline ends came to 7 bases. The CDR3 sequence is CASSSDLSGNTIYF. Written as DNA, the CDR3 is TGTGCCAGCAGTTCCGACCTCTCTGGAAACACCATATATTTT.

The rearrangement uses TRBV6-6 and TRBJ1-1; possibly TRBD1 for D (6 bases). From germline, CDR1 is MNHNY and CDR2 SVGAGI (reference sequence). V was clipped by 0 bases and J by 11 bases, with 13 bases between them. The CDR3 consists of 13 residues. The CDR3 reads CASSYSLGGRAFF. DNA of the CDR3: TGTGCCAGCAGTTACTCGCTGGGGGGGCGTGCTTTCTTT.

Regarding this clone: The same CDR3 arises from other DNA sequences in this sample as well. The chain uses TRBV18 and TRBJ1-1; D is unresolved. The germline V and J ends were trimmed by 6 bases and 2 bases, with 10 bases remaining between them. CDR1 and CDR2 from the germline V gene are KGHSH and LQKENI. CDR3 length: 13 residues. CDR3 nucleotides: TGTGCCAGCTCCCCGGACGTTAACACTGAAGCTTTCTTT. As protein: CASSPDVNTEAFF.

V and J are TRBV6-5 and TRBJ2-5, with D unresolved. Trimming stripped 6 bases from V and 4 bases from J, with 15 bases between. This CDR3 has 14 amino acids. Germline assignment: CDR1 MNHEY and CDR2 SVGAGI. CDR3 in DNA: TGTGCCAGCAGGGACCCGACTGGTAGAGAGACCCAGTACTTC. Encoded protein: CASRDPTGRETQYF.

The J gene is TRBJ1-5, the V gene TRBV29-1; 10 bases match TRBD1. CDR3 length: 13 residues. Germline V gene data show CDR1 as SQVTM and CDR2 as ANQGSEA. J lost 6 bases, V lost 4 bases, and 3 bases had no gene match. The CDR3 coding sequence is TGCAGCGTTGGGACAGGGGGAGGTCAGCCCCAGCATTTT. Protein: CSVGTGGGQPQHF.

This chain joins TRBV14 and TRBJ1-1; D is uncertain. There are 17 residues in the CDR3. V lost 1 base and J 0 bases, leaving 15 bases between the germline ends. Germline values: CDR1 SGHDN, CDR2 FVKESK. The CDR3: CASSQVGPMQVNTEAFF. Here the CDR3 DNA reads TGTGCCAGCAGCCAAGTGGGTCCCATGCAGGTGAACACTGAAGCTTTCTTT. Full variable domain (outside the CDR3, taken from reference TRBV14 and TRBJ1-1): EAGVTQFPSHSVIEKGQTVTLRCDPISGHDNLYWYRRVMGKEIKFLLHFVKESKQDESGMPNNRFLAERTGGTYSTLKVQPAELEDSGVYFCASSQVGPMQVNTEAFFGQGTRLTVV.

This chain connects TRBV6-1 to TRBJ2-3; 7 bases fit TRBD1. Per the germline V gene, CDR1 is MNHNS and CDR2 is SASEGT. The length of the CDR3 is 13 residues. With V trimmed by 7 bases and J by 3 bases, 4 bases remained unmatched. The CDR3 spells CASTDRLTDTQYF. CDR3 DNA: TGTGCCAGCACGGACAGGTTAACAGATACGCAGTATTTT.

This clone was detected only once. The CDR3 sequence: CASSPLGGVAQFF. The CDR3 nucleotides read TGTGCCAGCAGCCCCCTTGGTGGGGTCGCGCAGTTCTTC. The chain recombines TRBV7-3 with TRBJ2-1; unclear D gene. Germline lookup yields CDR1 SGHTA and CDR2 FQGTGA. The CDR3 runs 13 residues. V gave up 5 bases and J gave up 12 bases, with 17 bases separating them. The entire variable domain, with the rest obtained from reference TRBV7-3 and TRBJ2-1, is as follows: GAGVSQTPSNKVTEKGKYVELRCDPISGHTALYWYRQSLGQGPEFLIYFQGTGAADDSGLPNDRFFAVRPEGSVSTLKIQRTERGDSAVYLCASSPLGGVAQFFGPGTRLTVL.

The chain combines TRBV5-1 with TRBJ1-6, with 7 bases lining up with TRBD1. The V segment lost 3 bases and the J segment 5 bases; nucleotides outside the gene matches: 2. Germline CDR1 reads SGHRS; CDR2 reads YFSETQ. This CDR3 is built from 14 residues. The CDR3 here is CASSWGTDNSPLHF. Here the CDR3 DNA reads TGCGCCAGCAGCTGGGGGACAGATAATTCACCCCTCCACTTT.

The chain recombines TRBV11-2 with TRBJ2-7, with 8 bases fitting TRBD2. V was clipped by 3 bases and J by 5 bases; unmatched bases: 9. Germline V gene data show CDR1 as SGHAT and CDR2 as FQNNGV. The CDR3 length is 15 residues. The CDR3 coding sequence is TGTGCCAGCAGCTTCCAGTTTGGCGGGAGGAACGAGCAGTACTTC. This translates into CASSFQFGGRNEQYF.

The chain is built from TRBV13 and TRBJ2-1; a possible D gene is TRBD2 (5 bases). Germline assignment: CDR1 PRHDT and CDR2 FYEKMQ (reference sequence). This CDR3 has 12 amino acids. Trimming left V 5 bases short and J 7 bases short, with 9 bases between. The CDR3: CASSPTRNEQFF. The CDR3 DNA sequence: TGTGCCAGCAGCCCTACTAGAAATGAGCAGTTCTTC.

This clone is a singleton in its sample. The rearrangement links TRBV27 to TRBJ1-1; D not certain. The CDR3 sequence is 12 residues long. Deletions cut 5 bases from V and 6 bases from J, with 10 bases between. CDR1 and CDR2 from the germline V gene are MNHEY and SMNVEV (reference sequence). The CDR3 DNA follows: TGTGCCAGCAGTCCCCCAGGTCCTGAAGCTTTCTTT. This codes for CASSPPGPEAFF.

CDR3 sequence (DNA): TGTGCCAGCAGCTTGATGGAGAGACATCGGGGCTACACCTTC. It yields the protein CASSLMERHRGYTF. The chain links TRBV7-9 to TRBJ1-2, with no clear D. The ends were cut back, 3 bases at V and 8 bases at J, with 16 bases in the middle. The CDR3 covers 14 residues. Germline V gene sequence: CDR1 SEHNR, CDR2 FQNEAQ (reference sequence).

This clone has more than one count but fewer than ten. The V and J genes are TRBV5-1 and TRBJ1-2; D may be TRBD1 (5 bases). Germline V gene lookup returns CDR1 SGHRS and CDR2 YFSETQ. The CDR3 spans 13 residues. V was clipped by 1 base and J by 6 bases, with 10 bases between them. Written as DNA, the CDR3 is TGCGCCAGCAGCTTGTCTCAGGGAGATGGCTACACCTTC. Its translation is CASSLSQGDGYTF.

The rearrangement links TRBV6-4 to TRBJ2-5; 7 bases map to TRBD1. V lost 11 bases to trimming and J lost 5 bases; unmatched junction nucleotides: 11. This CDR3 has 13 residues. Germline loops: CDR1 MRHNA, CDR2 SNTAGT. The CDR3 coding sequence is TGTGCCCCCAACAGGGGATACGAGGAGACCCAGTACTTC. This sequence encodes CAPNRGYEETQYF.

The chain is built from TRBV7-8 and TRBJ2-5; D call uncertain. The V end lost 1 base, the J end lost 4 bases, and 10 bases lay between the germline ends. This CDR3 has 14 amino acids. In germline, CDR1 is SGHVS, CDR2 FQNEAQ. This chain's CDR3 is CASSLDPLSETQYF. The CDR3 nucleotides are TGTGCCAGCAGCTTAGACCCTTTATCAGAGACCCAGTACTTC.

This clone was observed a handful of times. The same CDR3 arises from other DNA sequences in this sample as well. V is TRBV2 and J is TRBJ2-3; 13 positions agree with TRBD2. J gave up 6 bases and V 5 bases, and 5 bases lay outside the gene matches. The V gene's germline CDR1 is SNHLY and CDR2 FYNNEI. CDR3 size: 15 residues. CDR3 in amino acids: CASSPRTSGGDTQYF. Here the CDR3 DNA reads TGTGCCAGCAGTCCAAGGACTAGCGGGGGCGATACGCAGTATTTT.

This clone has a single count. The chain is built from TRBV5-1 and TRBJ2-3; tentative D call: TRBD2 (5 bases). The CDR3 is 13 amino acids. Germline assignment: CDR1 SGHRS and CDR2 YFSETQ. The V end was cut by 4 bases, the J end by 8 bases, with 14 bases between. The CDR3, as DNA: TGCGCCAGCAGCGAGGGTAATCTGGGTACGCAGTATTTT. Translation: CASSEGNLGTQYF.